The clone carrying this T cell receptor (beta chain) came up a few times. The antigen is undetermined. This CDR3 is 12 amino acids long. With 5 bases removed from V and 12 bases from J, the gap between germline ends came to 15 bases. Germline loops: CDR1 SGHNT, CDR2 YYREEE (reference sequence). The data derive from a study of beta chain features in type 1 diabetes. Study-wide results and caveats: In every one of the four CD4+ subsets, TCRB CDR3s were moderately but significantly shorter in Type 1 diabetes patients. For patients, the naive, central memory and Treg TCRB repertoires appeared more alike than for healthy donors.

Isolated RNA was reverse transcribed in full, so expressed TCRB transcripts were sequenced. Each sample of naive, central memory or regulatory T cells had, on average, about 3.57 million reads. Sequenced by immunoSEQ multiplex PCR; TCRdb stores in-frame clones only, minus some. This table has 200,000 to 250,000 clones, about 11% appearing once. CD4+ naive, central memory, regulatory and stem cell-like memory cells were sorted via CD45RO/CCR7/CD25/CD127/CD95/CD27. The chain uses TRBV5-4 and TRBJ2-1; D may be TRBD2 (6 bases). The sequenced material came from central memory CD4+ T cells from blood. The receptor's source is a man in his late teens or twenties in good health. This CDR3 is CASSPRNGGQFF. Here the CDR3 DNA reads TGTGCCAGCAGTCCGCGGAACGGGGGGCAGTTCTTC.